Listed below are T cell receptor beta chains from one sample, sequenced in a study of T cell clonotyping in hematopoietic cell transplantation. The data were produced by immunoSEQ multiplex PCR, yet TCRdb's version contains in-frame clones alone and is incomplete. The profile shows about 70,000 clones, around 94% of them singletons. Sequenced input: peripheral blood mononuclear cells. The receptor source for this set is a man aged 50 to 60 in good health. Some clones in this sample may be carry-over from other donors' samples. Both conserved end residues are part of each CDR3. Each record gives: clone size, J gene, CDR3 length, D gene, V gene, CDR3 DNA, CDR3 protein. The D gene is left open where the match is weak. Size values are once, few and many counts, or a class for expanded clones, and some rows have none.

size: .; J: TRBJ1-4; length: 15; D: .; V: TRBV25-1; DNA: TGTGCCAGCAGTGTCCCGGGACAATATAATGAAAAACTGTTTTTT; CDR3: CASSVPGQYNEKLFF
size: once; J: TRBJ2-2; length: 13; D: .; V: TRBV7-8; DNA: TGTGCCAGCAGTCAGCTGTCTGGCGGGGAGCTGTTTTTT; CDR3: CASSQLSGGELFF
size: .; J: TRBJ2-7; length: 12; D: .; V: TRBV5-4; DNA: TGTGCCAGCAGTGTCGACGGTTACGAGCAGTACTTC; CDR3: CASSVDGYEQYF
size: .; J: TRBJ1-4; length: 16; D: .; V: TRBV13; DNA: TGTGCCAGCAGCGCCCGACGAGTAGCAACTAATGAAAAACTGTTTTTT; CDR3: CASSARRVATNEKLFF
size: .; J: TRBJ2-5; length: 13; D: TRBD1; V: TRBV19; DNA: TGTGCCAGTAGCCGACAGGGGAGGGAGACCCAGTACTTC; CDR3: CASSRQGRETQYF
size: .; J: TRBJ1-1; length: 12; D: .; V: TRBV5-6; DNA: TGTGCCAGCAGCTTTGGGTACACTGAAGCTTTCTTT; CDR3: CASSFGYTEAFF
size: .; J: TRBJ2-3; length: 15; D: TRBD1; V: TRBV7-6; DNA: TGTGCCAGCAGCTTTGGACAGGGGAATCCAGATACGCAGTATTTT; CDR3: CASSFGQGNPDTQYF
size: .; J: TRBJ2-1; length: 16; D: .; V: TRBV7-2; DNA: TGTGCCAGCAGCTTAGAAGGGGGGAGCTCCTACAATGAGCAGTTCTTC; CDR3: CASSLEGGSSYNEQFF
size: .; J: TRBJ1-5; length: 18; D: TRBD1; V: TRBV19; DNA: TGTGCCAGTAGTATAGTCGCCACGGGGACAGGGAATAATCAGCCCCAGCATTTT; CDR3: CASSIVATGTGNNQPQHF
size: .; J: TRBJ2-3; length: 12; D: .; V: TRBV12-5; DNA: TGTGCTAGTGGTCTGTCCGGGGATACGCAGTATTTT; CDR3: CASGLSGDTQYF
size: .; J: TRBJ1-1; length: 13; D: TRBD1; V: TRBV6-5; DNA: TGTGCCAGCAGTTTAGACAGGGGCTCGGAAGCTTTCTTT; CDR3: CASSLDRGSEAFF
size: .; J: TRBJ2-1; length: 13; D: .; V: TRBV4-2; DNA: TGTGCCAGCAGCCAAGAATCCTACAATGAGCAGTTCTTC; CDR3: CASSQESYNEQFF
size: once; J: TRBJ2-3; length: 14; D: TRBD1; V: TRBV7-3; DNA: TGTGCCAGCAGCTCCGACAGGGGCACAGATACGCAGTATTTT; CDR3: CASSSDRGTDTQYF
size: .; J: TRBJ2-7; length: 12; D: .; V: TRBV7-2; DNA: TGTGCCAGCAGCTTTACGAATCGCGAGCAGTACTTC; CDR3: CASSFTNREQYF
size: .; J: TRBJ1-1; length: 12; D: .; V: TRBV7-9; DNA: TGTGCCAGCACCACCCCCTACACTGAAGCTTTCTTT; CDR3: CASTTPYTEAFF
size: .; J: TRBJ1-2; length: 16; D: TRBD1; V: TRBV7-2; DNA: TGTGCCAGCAGCCTGACTCCGGGACAGACAAACTATGGCTACACCTTC; CDR3: CASSLTPGQTNYGYTF
size: .; J: TRBJ2-1; length: 14; D: .; V: TRBV5-1; DNA: TGCGCCAGCAGCTTAGACAGACCCGACAATGAGCAGTTCTTC; CDR3: CASSLDRPDNEQFF
size: .; J: TRBJ1-5; length: 14; D: .; V: TRBV28; DNA: TGTGCCAGCACCCACGGGATGAGCAATCAGCCCCAGCATTTT; CDR3: CASTHGMSNQPQHF
size: .; J: TRBJ2-3; length: 14; D: .; V: TRBV7-2; DNA: TGTGCCAGCAGCGCCACGACAAGTACAGATACGCAGTATTTT; CDR3: CASSATTSTDTQYF
size: .; J: TRBJ2-5; length: 16; D: .; V: TRBV28; DNA: TGTGCCAGCAGTACCGGGAGACTACATCCCCAAGAGACCCAGTACTTC; CDR3: CASSTGRLHPQETQYF
size: .; J: TRBJ1-2; length: 13; D: .; V: TRBV6-5; DNA: TGTGCCAGCAGTTATTTGGACAGCTATGGCTACACCTTC; CDR3: CASSYLDSYGYTF
size: once; J: TRBJ1-4; length: 13; D: .; V: TRBV30; DNA: TGTGCCTGGAGTGACTCGGGCCATGAAAAACTGTTTTTT; CDR3: CAWSDSGHEKLFF
size: .; J: TRBJ2-3; length: 13; D: TRBD2; V: TRBV5-6; DNA: TGTGCCAGCAGCCCCATAGCGGGAGATACGCAGTATTTT; CDR3: CASSPIAGDTQYF
size: .; J: TRBJ1-2; length: 15; D: TRBD1; V: TRBV5-4; DNA: TGTGCCAGCAGCTCAGGACAGGGACGATCCGATGGCTACACCTTC; CDR3: CASSSGQGRSDGYTF
size: .; J: TRBJ2-6; length: 14; D: .; V: TRBV30; DNA: TGTGCCTGCCCCAACCTCTCTGGGGCCAACGTCCTGACTTTC; CDR3: CACPNLSGANVLTF
size: .; J: TRBJ1-6; length: 15; D: .; V: TRBV6-5; DNA: TGTGCCAGCCCTCCACCGGGGCAGGGAAGGTCACCCCTCCACTTT; CDR3: CASPPPGQGRSPLHF
size: .; J: TRBJ2-7; length: 15; D: .; V: TRBV5-6; DNA: TGTGCCAGCAGCTTTCCCCTCCAGGGGGGGTACGAGCAGTACTTC; CDR3: CASSFPLQGGYEQYF